The present entry profiles one T cell receptor (beta chain) with its context. The identical CDR3 is also encoded by other nucleotide sequences in the sample. The sample belongs to a study of cytomegalovirus exposure and HLA in healthy donors. Trimming removed 0 bases at V and 0 bases at J, with 5 bases between. The CDR3 contains 14 residues. From germline, CDR1 is SGDLS and CDR2 YYNGEE. Primers included in the PCR were 60 Vbeta and 13 Jbeta primers. TCRdb's table, derived via immunoSEQ multiplex PCR, lists solely in-frame clones and lacks some. The repertoire consists of about 130,000 clones, with approximately 8.8% occurring once and the leading ten covering around 5.5%.

The chain carries TRBV9 and TRBJ2-3; tentative D call: TRBD2 (5 bases). The clonotype comes from a man in his forties in good health and CMV-seronegative. Specimen: PBMCs. This CDR3 reads CASSVAGSTDTQYF. For the CDR3, the DNA is TGTGCCAGCAGCGTAGCGGGAAGCACAGATACGCAGTATTTT. Based on the CDR3 plus reference TRBV9 and TRBJ2-3, the full variable domain is DSGVTQTPKHLITATGQRVTLRCSPRSGDLSVYWYQQSLDQGLQFLIQYYNGEERAKGNILERFSAQQFPDLHSELNLSSLELGDSALYFCASSVAGSTDTQYFGPGTRLTVL.